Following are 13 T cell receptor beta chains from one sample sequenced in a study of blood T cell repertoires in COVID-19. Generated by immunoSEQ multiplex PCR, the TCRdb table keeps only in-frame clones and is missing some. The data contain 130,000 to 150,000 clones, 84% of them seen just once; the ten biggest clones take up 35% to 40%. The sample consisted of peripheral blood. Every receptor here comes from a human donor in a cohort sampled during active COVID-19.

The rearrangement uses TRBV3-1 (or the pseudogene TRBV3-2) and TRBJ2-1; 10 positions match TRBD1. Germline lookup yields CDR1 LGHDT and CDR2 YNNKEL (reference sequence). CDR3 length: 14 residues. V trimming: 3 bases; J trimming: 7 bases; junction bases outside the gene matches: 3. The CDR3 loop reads CASSQPGQGNEQFF. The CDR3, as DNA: TGTGCCAGCAGCCAGCCGGGACAGGGGAATGAGCAGTTCTTC.

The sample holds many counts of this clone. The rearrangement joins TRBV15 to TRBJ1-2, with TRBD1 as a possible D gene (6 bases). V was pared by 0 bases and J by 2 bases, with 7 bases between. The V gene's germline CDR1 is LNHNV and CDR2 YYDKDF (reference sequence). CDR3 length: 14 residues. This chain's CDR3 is CATSRDRGNYGYTF. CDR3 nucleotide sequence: TGTGCCACCAGCAGAGACAGGGGCAACTATGGCTACACCTTC.

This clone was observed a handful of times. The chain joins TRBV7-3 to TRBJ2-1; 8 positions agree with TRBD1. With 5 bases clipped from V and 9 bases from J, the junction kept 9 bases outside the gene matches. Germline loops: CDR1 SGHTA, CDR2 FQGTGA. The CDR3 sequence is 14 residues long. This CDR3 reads CASSRLPQGGEQFF. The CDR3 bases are TGTGCCAGCAGCCGACTCCCACAGGGGGGTGAGCAGTTCTTC.

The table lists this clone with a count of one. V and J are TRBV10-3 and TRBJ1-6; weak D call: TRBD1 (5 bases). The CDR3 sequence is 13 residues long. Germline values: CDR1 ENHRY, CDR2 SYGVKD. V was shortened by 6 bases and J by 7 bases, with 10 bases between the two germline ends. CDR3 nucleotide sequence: TGTGCCATCAGCCGGGACTCAAATTCACCCCTCCACTTT. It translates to CAISRDSNSPLHF.

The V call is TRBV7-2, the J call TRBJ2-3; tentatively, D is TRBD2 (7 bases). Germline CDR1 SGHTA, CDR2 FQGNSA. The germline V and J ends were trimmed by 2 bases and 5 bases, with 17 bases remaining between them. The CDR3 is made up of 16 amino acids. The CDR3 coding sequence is TGTGCCAGCAGCTTACTCGCGGGGGCTCTGGGAGATACGCAGTATTTT. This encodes CASSLLAGALGDTQYF. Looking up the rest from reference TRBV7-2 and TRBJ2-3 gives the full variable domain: GAGVSQSPSNKVTEKGKDVELRCDPISGHTALYWYRQSLGQGLEFLIYFQGNSAPDKSGLPSDRFSAERTGGSVSTLTIQRTQQEDSAVYLCASSLLAGALGDTQYFGPGTRLTVL.

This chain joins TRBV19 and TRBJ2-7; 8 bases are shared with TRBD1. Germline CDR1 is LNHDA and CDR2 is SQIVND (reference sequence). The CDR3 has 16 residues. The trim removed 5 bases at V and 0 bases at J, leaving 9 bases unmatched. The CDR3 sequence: CASSAGTGPLSYEQYF. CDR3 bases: TGTGCCAGTAGTGCCGGGACAGGACCCCTCTCCTACGAGCAGTACTTC.

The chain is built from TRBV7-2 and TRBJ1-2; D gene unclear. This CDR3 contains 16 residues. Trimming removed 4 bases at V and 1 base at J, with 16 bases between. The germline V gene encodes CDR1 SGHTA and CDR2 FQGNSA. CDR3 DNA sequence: TGTGCCAGCAGCTCCAAAGTCCCCCAGGATAACTATGGCTACACCTTC. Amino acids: CASSSKVPQDNYGYTF.

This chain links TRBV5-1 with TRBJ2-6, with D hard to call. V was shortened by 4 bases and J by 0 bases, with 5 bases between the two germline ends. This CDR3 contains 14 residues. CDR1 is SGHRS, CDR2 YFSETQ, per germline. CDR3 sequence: CASSLLSGANVLTF. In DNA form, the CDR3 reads TGCGCCAGCAGCCTCCTCTCTGGGGCCAACGTCCTGACTTTC.

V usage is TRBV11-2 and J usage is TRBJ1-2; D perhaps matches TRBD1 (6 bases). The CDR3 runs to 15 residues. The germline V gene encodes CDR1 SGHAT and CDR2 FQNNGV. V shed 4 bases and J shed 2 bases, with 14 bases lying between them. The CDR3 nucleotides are TGTGCCAGCAGCTCCTGGGGGCATAAGAACTATGGCTACACCTTC. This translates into CASSSWGHKNYGYTF.

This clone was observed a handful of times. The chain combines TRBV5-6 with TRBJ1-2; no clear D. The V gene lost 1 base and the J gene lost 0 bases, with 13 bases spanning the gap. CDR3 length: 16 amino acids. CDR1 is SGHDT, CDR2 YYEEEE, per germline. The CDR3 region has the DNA TGTGCCAGCAGCTTGATAAGCGGAGGAGCTAACTATGGCTACACCTTC. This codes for CASSLISGGANYGYTF.

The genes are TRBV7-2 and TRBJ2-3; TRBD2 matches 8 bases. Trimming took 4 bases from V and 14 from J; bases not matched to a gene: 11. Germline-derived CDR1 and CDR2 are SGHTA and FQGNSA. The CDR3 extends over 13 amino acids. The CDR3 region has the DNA TGTGCCAGCAGCTCCACCGGGACTAGTGATCCGTATTTT. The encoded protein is CASSSTGTSDPYF.

The CDR3 loop reads CASSLRAGPRGREKLFF. In DNA form, the CDR3 reads TGTGCCAGCAGCTTGCGGGCAGGCCCCAGGGGGCGTGAAAAACTGTTTTTT. J is TRBJ1-4 and V is TRBV5-4; 8 bases are shared with TRBD1. The CDR3 runs to 17 residues. The J segment lost 7 bases and the V segment lost 1 base, leaving 12 bases of the junction unmatched. Germline V gene lookup returns CDR1 SGHNT and CDR2 YYREEE (reference sequence).

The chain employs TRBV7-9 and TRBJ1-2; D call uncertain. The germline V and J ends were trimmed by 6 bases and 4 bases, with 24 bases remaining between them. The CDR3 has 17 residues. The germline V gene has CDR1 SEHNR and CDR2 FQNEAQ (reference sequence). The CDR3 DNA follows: TGTGCCAGCAGACCAGACCTCGTGGGGTTAGAGGGCTATGGCTACACCTTC. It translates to CASRPDLVGLEGYGYTF.